This T cell receptor beta chain was sequenced in a study of OX40 agonist ivuxolimab in advanced cancers. Study-level background: At doses from 0.01 to 10 mg/kg, patients were given intravenous ivuxolimab every 2 weeks. Aged roughly 23 to 80 with a mean of approximately 60 years, they were roughly 83% male.

Study outcomes and limitations: In general, CD8+ T cells held more expanded clones than CD4+ did, on average.

This table comes from immunoSEQ multiplex PCR, and its TCRdb copy is limited to in-frame clones, with some not included. Of 50,000 to 75,000 clones in the sample, about 89% were seen once. As concerns this clone: Antigen unknown.

The V end was cut by 2 bases, the J end by 2 bases, with 4 bases between. Germline CDR1 is KGHSY and CDR2 is FQNENV. The CDR3 length is 12 residues. This sample comprised CD4+ or CD8+ T cells sorted from blood, obtained in a trial of the OX40 agonist ivuxolimab. The receptor comes from an adult with an advanced solid tumor such as melanoma, head and neck, liver or kidney cancer. The chain couples TRBV16 to TRBJ2-7; D is ambiguous. CDR3 residues: CASSQRAYEQYF. CDR3 bases: TGTGCCAGCAGCCAAAGGGCCTACGAGCAGTACTTC.